This T cell receptor beta chain was recovered during a study of blood T cell repertoires in COVID-19. Study summary: Both acute and convalescent COVID-19 samples were obtained from the United States, Italy and Spain. Sources were T cells, B-cell-depleted T cells, or PBMCs; the material itself was cDNA or gDNA.

In the study's own analysis: From reference gene primer amplification, estimates of nucleated cell counts were derived. The repertoire was sequenced with immunoSEQ multiplex PCR; TCRdb's copy has only in-frame clones and lacks some. That table gives V, J and clone size, and the DNA gave D and trimming. The profile shows about 92,000 clones, 80% of them singletons. The CDR3 totals 14 residues. V dropped 5 bases and J dropped 5 bases, with 15 bases sitting between them. Germline V gene data show CDR1 as SGHTA and CDR2 as FQGTGA. The source is a woman aged 80 or older with active or convalescent COVID-19. V usage is TRBV7-3 and J usage is TRBJ2-5; D is uncertain. Sequencing was carried out using peripheral blood. In nucleotides, the CDR3 is TGTGCCAGCAGCCTCCACTCAAACCGGGAGACCCAGTACTTC. It encodes CASSLHSNRETQYF. Looking up the rest from reference TRBV7-3 and TRBJ2-5 gives the full variable domain: GAGVSQTPSNKVTEKGKYVELRCDPISGHTALYWYRQSLGQGPEFLIYFQGTGAADDSGLPNDRFFAVRPEGSVSTLKIQRTERGDSAVYLCASSLHSNRETQYFGPGTRLLVL.